The next 21 T cell receptor beta chains were all read from a single sample in a study of beta chain features in type 1 diabetes. Investigators reverse transcribed all isolated RNA, so they sequenced expressed TCRB transcripts. Generated by immunoSEQ multiplex PCR, the TCRdb table keeps only in-frame clones and is missing some. Of about 410,000 clones detected, 11% to 15% appear once; the ten largest clones hold roughly 0.035%. The material sequenced was naive CD4+ T cells from blood. The receptors here all came from a man aged 25-45 years in good health.

The chain recombines TRBV2 with TRBJ1-1, with TRBD1 as a possible D gene (5 bases). Germline-derived CDR1 and CDR2 are SNHLY and FYNNEI. This CDR3 comprises 12 residues. Trimming removed 6 bases from V and 6 bases from J, with 11 bases in between. The CDR3 region is CASSLTRAEAFF. CDR3 bases: TGTGCCAGCAGCCTAACCAGGGCTGAAGCTTTCTTT.

The chain combines TRBV5-6 with TRBJ1-4; D remains ambiguous. CDR3 length equals 15 residues. The V gene lost 7 bases and the J gene lost 5 bases, with 18 bases spanning the gap. In germline, CDR1 is SGHDT, CDR2 YYEEEE. DNA for the CDR3: TGTGCCAGCTTCTTTCGGGCAGGTCAGAATGAAAAACTGTTTTTT. Protein: CASFFRAGQNEKLFF.

The rearrangement joins TRBV6-5 to TRBJ2-3; TRBD2 might be the D (5 bases). The length of the CDR3 is 14 residues. Trimming shortened V by 6 bases and J by 1 base, and 11 bases separated the two germline ends. Germline V gene data show CDR1 as MNHEY and CDR2 as SVGAGI. CDR3 amino acids: CASRSGTRTDTQYF. The CDR3 DNA reads as TGTGCCAGCAGGAGCGGAACCCGCACAGATACGCAGTATTTT.

Of note for this clone: Possible read error: a much larger clone is one base away. The same CDR3 also results from other DNA sequences found in this sample. The chain uses TRBV5-6 and TRBJ2-5; unclear D gene. V was trimmed by 2 bases and J by 2 bases, leaving 1 base between them. Germline V gene data show CDR1 as SGHDT and CDR2 as YYEEEE. This CDR3 spans 11 amino acids. In DNA form, the CDR3 reads TGTGCCAGCAGCTTACAAGAGACCCAGTACTTC. Protein product: CASSLQETQYF.

This clone was observed a handful of times. The CDR3 DNA follows: TGCGCCAGCAGCCCTAGGGCTAGCGGACGCTCCTACAATGAGCAGTTCTTC. As protein: CASSPRASGRSYNEQFF. The rearrangement uses TRBV5-1 and TRBJ2-1; TRBD2 matches at 7 bases. The CDR3 extends over 17 amino acids. The V and J ends lost 4 bases and 0 bases, in that order; junction bases with no gene match: 10. The germline gives CDR1 SGHRS, CDR2 YFSETQ.

This clone was counted between two and nine times. The V gene is TRBV4-2, the J gene TRBJ2-1, with D hard to call. The CDR3 extends over 14 amino acids. Germline CDR1 and CDR2: LGHNA and YNFKEQ. V lost 3 bases and J 15 bases, leaving 21 bases between the germline ends. The CDR3 loop is CASSQLGQRGGRFF. CDR3 coding DNA: TGTGCCAGCAGCCAGTTAGGGCAACGAGGCGGAAGGTTCTTC.

This clone came up a few times. This chain joins TRBV2 and TRBJ2-7, with D maybe TRBD2 (6 bases). V was cut by 6 bases and J by 6 bases, with 18 bases left in between. CDR1 and CDR2 from the germline V gene are SNHLY and FYNNEI. The CDR3 has 14 residues. The CDR3 region has the DNA TGTGCCAGCAGCGGGGGACGGCGGGCTTTCGAGCAGTACGTC. This encodes CASSGGRRAFEQYV.

The J gene is TRBJ2-1, the V gene TRBV4-1; 9 positions agree with TRBD1. This CDR3 region has 18 residues. Germline trimming cut 0 bases from V and 6 bases from J; bases unmatched to any gene: 12. Per germline, CDR1 MGHRA and CDR2 YSYEKL. The CDR3 sequence: CASSQDPMGQGAGNEQFF. The CDR3 DNA follows: TGCGCCAGCAGCCAAGATCCGATGGGACAGGGTGCAGGCAATGAGCAGTTCTTC.

V is TRBV7-9 and J is TRBJ2-1, with D uncertain. V lost 6 bases and J 5 bases, leaving 14 bases between the germline ends. Per the germline V gene, CDR1 is SEHNR and CDR2 is FQNEAQ (reference sequence). The CDR3 covers 14 residues. CDR3 amino acids: CASSLTLRDNEQFF. The DNA for the CDR3 is TGTGCCAGCAGTCTCACCCTACGGGACAATGAGCAGTTCTTC.

This clone was picked up many times. The chain links TRBV30 to TRBJ1-2; TRBD1 agrees at 8 bases. The CDR3 totals 11 residues. The V gene end was trimmed by 5 bases and the J gene end by 8 bases; junction bases not matched to a gene: 4. Germline V lookup: CDR1 GTSNPN, CDR2 SVGIG (reference sequence). The CDR3 loop is CAWWQGAGYTF. In nucleotides, the CDR3 is TGTGCCTGGTGGCAGGGGGCCGGCTACACCTTC.

This clone turned up a few times. The chain has TRBV6-5 and TRBJ1-1, with 8 bases identical to TRBD1. Germline values: CDR1 MNHEY, CDR2 SVGAGI. Trimming took 0 bases from V and 5 from J; bases not matched to a gene: 5. This CDR3 spans 15 amino acids. The CDR3 here is CASSYSTGVETEAFF. CDR3 nucleotides: TGTGCCAGCAGTTACTCGACAGGGGTGGAGACTGAAGCTTTCTTT.

The V call is TRBV14, the J call TRBJ2-1; D not certain. The CDR3 has 14 residues. The germline V gene has CDR1 SGHDN and CDR2 FVKESK. Trimming cost V 7 bases and J 0 bases, with 10 bases left between them. The CDR3 is CASKGRSSYNEQFF. CDR3 nucleotide sequence: TGTGCCAGCAAAGGACGTAGCTCCTACAATGAGCAGTTCTTC. The whole variable domain, remainder taken from reference TRBV14 and TRBJ2-1, is EAGVTQFPSHSVIEKGQTVTLRCDPISGHDNLYWYRRVMGKEIKFLLHFVKESKQDESGMPNNRFLAERTGGTYSTLKVQPAELEDSGVYFCASKGRSSYNEQFFGPGTRLTVL.

This clone was observed a few times. The V and J genes are TRBV5-1 and TRBJ2-4, with TRBD1 matching over 7 bases. Looked up from germline, CDR1 is SGHRS and CDR2 is YFSETQ. This CDR3 comprises 15 residues. The ends lost 0 bases at V and 9 bases at J; junction bases unmatched: 9. CDR3 sequence reads: CASSLVPGGESIQYF. The DNA for the CDR3 is TGCGCCAGCAGCTTGGTGCCAGGGGGAGAGAGCATTCAGTACTTC.

This clone was seen only a few times. The chain has TRBV25-1 and TRBJ2-7, with no clear D. The CDR3 runs to 13 residues. V was trimmed by 3 bases and J by 3 bases, leaving 9 bases between them. Germline V gene sequence: CDR1 MGHDK, CDR2 SYGVNS. The CDR3 DNA sequence: TGTGCCAGCAGTGAGTTCGTGGGCTACGAGCAGTACTTC. Protein product: CASSEFVGYEQYF.

This clone was observed a single time. The rearrangement links TRBV29-1 to TRBJ1-4, with a tentative D call TRBD1 (6 bases). The CDR3 is 16 amino acids. The V end was cut by 6 bases, the J end by 0 bases, with 17 bases between. Per the germline V gene, CDR1 is SQVTM and CDR2 is ANQGSEA. CDR3 coding DNA: TGCAGCGTGTGGGGGACACACAAGGCAACTAATGAAAAACTGTTTTTT. This gives the protein CSVWGTHKATNEKLFF.

This chain connects TRBV7-2 to TRBJ2-7, with D possibly matching TRBD1 (6 bases). There are 15 residues in the CDR3. Between the trimmed V and J ends, which lost 5 bases and 9 bases, there was a span of 23 bases. Germline CDR1 and CDR2: SGHTA and FQGNSA. CDR3: CASSPQTGQKGVQYV. In DNA, the CDR3 is TGTGCCAGCAGCCCTCAAACGGGTCAGAAGGGGGTGCAGTACGTC.

The chain carries TRBV4-3 and TRBJ2-3; D is ambiguous. The germline V gene encodes CDR1 LGHNA and CDR2 YSLEER. This CDR3 region has 12 residues. V was shortened by 0 bases and J by 15 bases, with 13 bases between the two germline ends. CDR3 residues: CASSQEMGIHYF. CDR3 sequence (DNA): TGCGCCAGCAGCCAAGAAATGGGTATTCATTATTTT.

This sequence joins TRBV30 and TRBJ1-4; D unclear. The CDR3 is 13 residues long. V was trimmed by 1 base and J by 14 bases, leaving 17 bases between them. Germline CDR1 GTSNPN, CDR2 SVGIG (reference sequence). Written as DNA, the CDR3 is TGTGCCTGGAGTGGTGGCACCCCCTCTTCGCTGTTTTTT. The encoded protein is CAWSGGTPSSLFF. Based on the CDR3 plus reference TRBV30 and TRBJ1-4, the full variable domain is SQTIHQWPATLVQPVGSPLSLECTVEGTSNPNLYWYRQAAGRGLQLLFYSVGIGQISSEVPQNLSASRPQDRQFILSSKKLLLSDSGFYLCAWSGGTPSSLFFGSGTQLSVL.

This clone was seen only a few times. The chain links TRBV11-3 to TRBJ2-1, with TRBD2 as a possible D gene (6 bases). The V gene's germline CDR1 is SGHNT and CDR2 YENEEA. This CDR3 is 17 amino acids long. The germline V and J ends were trimmed by 8 bases and 3 bases, with 23 bases remaining between them. The CDR3 DNA follows: TGTGCCAGCTCCCGCGGGGCGACAGCTCCAAGCTACAATGAGCAGTTCTTC. Translation gives CASSRGATAPSYNEQFF.

This clone was seen only a few times. The chain links TRBV4-3 to TRBJ2-7; TRBD2 aligns across 9 bases. The V gene's germline CDR1 is LGHNA and CDR2 YSLEER. The junction had 9 bases not matched to a gene; V was cut back by 0 bases and J by 0 bases. This CDR3 is built from 18 residues. In DNA form, the CDR3 reads TGCGCCAGCAGCCAAGAAGAGACTAGCGGTTTCTGCTCCTACGAGCAGTACGTC. Protein product: CASSQEETSGFCSYEQYV.

Only a few counts were recorded for this clone. The chain combines TRBV30 with TRBJ2-5; D uncertain. The V end was cut by 8 bases, the J end by 4 bases, with 14 bases between. Germline CDR1 and CDR2: GTSNPN and SVGIG (reference sequence). The CDR3 is 12 residues long. As DNA, the CDR3 is TGTGCCCTATCGCCCCTGGGAGAGACCCAGTACTTC. Its protein product is CALSPLGETQYF.